Listed here are 28 T cell receptor beta chains from one sample, sequenced in a study of lymphopenia after photon versus proton radiotherapy (dated by TCRdb to the late 2010s). Library preparation used the immunoSEQ multiplex PCR assay. In its TCRdb copy, this immuneACCESS table keeps in-frame sequences only and misses some clones. Where compared with another copy, unresolved V genes explain less than half of these, and the others have no known cause. This sample gives approximately 150,000 clones in total; roughly nine tenths of them show up just once. The top ten clones comprise 4% to 5% of the sample. The sample in question was peripheral blood, obtained from a patient treated with photon-based radiotherapy. Source of these receptors: a man aged 45-65 years with gastric cancer.

This clone appeared a single time. V gene TRBV27 combines with J gene TRBJ2-1; TRBD2 is a possible D gene (6 bases). This CDR3 comprises 15 residues. Trimming shortened V by 2 bases and J by 2 bases, and 10 bases separated the two germline ends. Germline values: CDR1 MNHEY, CDR2 SMNVEV (reference sequence). This CDR3 is CASSLKGGAYNEQFF. The DNA of the CDR3 is TGTGCCAGCAGTTTAAAGGGCGGGGCCTACAATGAGCAGTTCTTC.

This clone was seen a single time. The CDR3 sequence is CASSLGQSYEQYF. Written as DNA, the CDR3 is TGCGCCAGCAGCTTAGGACAGTCGTACGAGCAGTACTTC. The chain joins TRBV5-1 to TRBJ2-7; perhaps TRBD1 as D (6 bases). The V gene's germline CDR1 is SGHRS and CDR2 YFSETQ. The CDR3 has 13 amino acids. V lost 2 bases to trimming and J lost 4 bases, with 10 bases between them.

Of note for this clone: A read error may produce the germline difference seen at one junction end. The chain joins TRBV20-1 to TRBJ2-5; D is possibly TRBD1 (6 bases). The CDR3 is made up of 11 amino acids. From germline, CDR1 is DFQATT and CDR2 SNEGSKA (reference sequence). The CDR3 reads CSASPGERLHF. The CDR3 DNA follows: TGCAGTGCTAGTCCAGGGGAGCGACTCCACTTC.

The genes are TRBV7-2 and TRBJ2-5; TRBD1 is a possible D gene (6 bases). This CDR3 is built from 15 residues. Trimming removed 1 base from V and 4 bases from J, with 13 bases in between. The germline V gene encodes CDR1 SGHTA and CDR2 FQGNSA. The CDR3 nucleotides are TGTGCCAGCAGCTTAGACCTCGGCAGGGGAGAGACCCAGTACTTC. Translating it yields CASSLDLGRGETQYF.

Only a few counts were recorded for this clone. Other DNA sequences from this sample encode an identical CDR3 as well. The chain uses TRBV28 and TRBJ2-1; D remains unclear. CDR1 is MDHEN, CDR2 SYDVKM, per germline. Trimming took off 3 bases at V and 2 bases at J, with 2 bases between the two ends. The CDR3 covers 12 residues. In nucleotides, the CDR3 is TGTGCCAGCAGTTTGACCTACAATGAGCAGTTCTTC. This sequence encodes CASSLTYNEQFF.

The chain recombines TRBV5-1 with TRBJ2-3; D ambiguous. The germline V gene has CDR1 SGHRS and CDR2 YFSETQ. The CDR3 length is 17 residues. V shed 0 bases and J shed 3 bases, with 17 bases lying between them. The CDR3 reads CASSLGVRLRVTDTQYF. The CDR3 coding sequence is TGCGCCAGCAGCTTGGGGGTTCGGCTCCGGGTTACAGATACGCAGTATTTT.

The CDR3, as DNA: TGTGCCAGCTCACCACCATCACCCACAGATACGCAGTATTTT. Translation: CASSPPSPTDTQYF. The chain has TRBV18 and TRBJ2-3; no clear D gene. Trimming left V 0 bases short and J 2 bases short, with 6 bases between. This CDR3 spans 14 amino acids. CDR1 and CDR2 from the germline V gene are KGHSH and LQKENI.

This chain connects TRBV6-5 to TRBJ2-5; tentative D call: TRBD2 (5 bases). The V end lost 2 bases, the J end lost 1 base, and 14 bases lay between the germline ends. Germline CDR1 and CDR2: MNHEY and SVGAGI. The CDR3 is made up of 16 amino acids. The CDR3 reads CASSYDPGVPQETQYF. Here the CDR3 DNA reads TGTGCCAGCAGTTACGACCCCGGGGTTCCCCAAGAGACCCAGTACTTC.

This chain joins TRBV5-1 and TRBJ2-7; 11 bases fit TRBD2. V shed 2 bases, J shed 2 bases, and the junction held 9 bases outside the gene matches. The CDR3 extends over 17 amino acids. Germline CDR1 is SGHRS and CDR2 is YFSETQ. In nucleotides, the CDR3 is TGCGCCAGCAGCTTTCGTCTAGCGGGAGGTCGAGCCTACGAGCAGTACTTC. Its translation is CASSFRLAGGRAYEQYF.

The chain carries TRBV18 and TRBJ2-3; no clear D. The CDR3 contains 16 residues. V was trimmed by 1 base and J by 0 bases, leaving 11 bases between them. CDR1 and CDR2 from the germline V gene are KGHSH and LQKENI. CDR3 loop: CASSPQVALSTDTQYF. The CDR3 DNA reads as TGTGCCAGCTCACCACAGGTAGCCCTTAGCACAGATACGCAGTATTTT.

A single count supports this clone. This chain connects TRBV18 to TRBJ1-1; TRBD1 is a possible D gene (6 bases). The CDR3 is 13 amino acids. Trimming left V 6 bases short and J 8 bases short, with 16 bases between. Germline lookup yields CDR1 KGHSH and CDR2 LQKENI. CDR3: CASSPDSLREAFF. In DNA form, the CDR3 reads TGTGCCAGCTCGCCGGACAGTCTGAGGGAAGCTTTCTTT.

In its sample, this clone was seen once. This chain joins TRBV7-2 and TRBJ2-7; 9 bases match TRBD2. Germline loops: CDR1 SGHTA, CDR2 FQGNSA. The V segment lost 5 bases and the J segment 2 bases; nucleotides outside the gene matches: 10. The CDR3 contains 16 residues. The CDR3 DNA follows: TGTGCCAGCAGCCCGGGACTAGCTCCGGCTCCCTACGAGCAGTACTTC. It is translated as CASSPGLAPAPYEQYF.

Here the CDR3 reads CASSQALAGGAKEQFF. CDR3 nucleotide sequence: TGCGCCAGCAGCCAAGCCTTAGCGGGAGGGGCCAAGGAGCAGTTCTTC. The V call is TRBV4-1, the J call TRBJ2-1; 11 bases agree with TRBD2. With 1 base clipped from V and 10 bases from J, the junction kept 9 bases outside the gene matches. The CDR3 extends over 16 amino acids. Looked up from germline, CDR1 is MGHRA and CDR2 is YSYEKL.

As for this clone: Other DNA sequences of this sample code for an identical CDR3. The rearrangement links TRBV5-4 to TRBJ2-5; unclear D gene. V lost 0 bases and J 3 bases, leaving 9 bases between the germline ends. There are 14 residues in the CDR3. Germline V lookup: CDR1 SGHNT, CDR2 YYREEE (reference sequence). The CDR3 region is CASSLAGLKETQYF. CDR3 DNA sequence: TGTGCCAGCAGCTTGGCTGGGCTAAAAGAGACCCAGTACTTC.

The gene calls are TRBV11-2 and TRBJ2-1; possibly TRBD1 or TRBD2 for D (5 bases each). The CDR3 totals 12 residues. V was pared by 6 bases and J by 14 bases, with 17 bases between. Per the germline V gene, CDR1 is SGHAT and CDR2 is FQNNGV. CDR3 coding DNA: TGTGCCAGCAGTTCAGAGGGACGCCGGAAGTTCTTC. This gives the protein CASSSEGRRKFF.

The rearrangement joins TRBV18 to TRBJ2-1; TRBD2 might be the D (6 bases). V was clipped by 1 base and J by 1 base, with 8 bases between them. Germline V gene lookup returns CDR1 KGHSH and CDR2 LQKENI. The CDR3 loop spans 15 amino acids. The CDR3 reads CASSPRGVSYNEQFF. CDR3 sequence (DNA): TGTGCCAGCTCACCACGGGGGGTTTCCTACAATGAGCAGTTCTTC.

This CDR3 reads CASSYWDSNTEAFF. The CDR3 DNA reads as TGTGCCAGCAGTTATTGGGATTCCAACACTGAAGCTTTCTTT. The chain employs TRBV6-5 and TRBJ1-1; no definite D call. CDR1 and CDR2 (germline): MNHEY, SVGAGI. Trimming pared 3 bases from V and 2 bases from J, leaving 10 bases between. The CDR3 contains 14 residues.

This clone showed up just once. The V gene is TRBV11-2, the J gene TRBJ2-7, with D unresolved. The CDR3 consists of 14 residues. Trimming removed 5 bases at V and 2 bases at J, with 13 bases between. Germline lookup yields CDR1 SGHAT and CDR2 FQNNGV. The CDR3 DNA follows: TGTGCCAGCAGCCGAGTGGGGAATACCTACGAGCAGTACTTC. Translating gives CASSRVGNTYEQYF.

J is TRBJ1-5 and V is TRBV4-1; D not resolved. This CDR3 has 17 amino acids. Germline V gives CDR1 MGHRA, CDR2 YSYEKL. Trimming pared 1 base from V and 4 bases from J, leaving 17 bases between. This CDR3 is CASSQVSMGKLNQPQHF. In DNA, the CDR3 is TGCGCCAGCAGCCAAGTCTCCATGGGGAAACTTAATCAGCCCCAGCATTTT.

The chain couples TRBV5-1 to TRBJ2-5, with 10 bases identical to TRBD1. Germline trimming cut 4 bases from V and 5 bases from J; bases unmatched to any gene: 8. This CDR3 spans 15 amino acids. CDR1 is SGHRS and CDR2 is YFSETQ in the germline V gene. The CDR3 region is CASSPQTGGMETQYF. Here the CDR3 DNA reads TGCGCCAGCAGCCCTCAGACAGGGGGCATGGAGACCCAGTACTTC.

V and J are TRBV6-5 and TRBJ1-1; 8 nucleotides line up with TRBD1. Germline V gene lookup returns CDR1 MNHEY and CDR2 SVGAGI. The CDR3 consists of 14 residues. V gave up 6 bases and J gave up 5 bases; unmatched junction bases: 8. CDR3 bases: TGTGCCAGCAGATTGGACAGGGATGGGACTGAAGCTTTCTTT. This gives the protein CASRLDRDGTEAFF.

Only a few counts were recorded for this clone. The chain is built from TRBV7-8 and TRBJ1-5, with 11 bases lining up with TRBD1. The CDR3 sequence is 15 residues long. Germline CDR1 and CDR2: SGHVS and FQNEAQ. The V segment lost 5 bases and the J segment 3 bases; nucleotides outside the gene matches: 3. The CDR3 sequence: CASSVDRGHNQPQHF. The CDR3 DNA reads TGTGCCAGCAGCGTGGACAGGGGGCACAATCAGCCCCAGCATTTT.

The gene calls are TRBV4-1 and TRBJ1-3, with 9 bases that match TRBD1. Trimming at V came to 3 bases and at J to 12 bases, leaving 6 bases not matched to a gene. The CDR3 sequence is 13 residues long. The germline gives CDR1 MGHRA, CDR2 YSYEKL. The CDR3 coding sequence is TGCGCCAGCAGCCATCGGGACAGGGAAAACATATATTTT. It encodes CASSHRDRENIYF.

The gene calls are TRBV25-1 and TRBJ1-5; 7 nucleotides align to TRBD1. The germline gives CDR1 MGHDK, CDR2 SYGVNS. With V trimmed by 6 bases and J by 5 bases, 7 bases remained unmatched. This CDR3 has 14 residues. In DNA form, the CDR3 reads TGTGCCAGCAGATCAGGGGGTAGATATCAGCCCCAGCATTTT. Translating it yields CASRSGGRYQPQHF. The variable domain in full, completed from reference TRBV25-1 and TRBJ1-5, reads EADIYQTPRYLVIGTGKKITLECSQTMGHDKMYWYQQDPGMELHLIHYSYGVNSTEKGDLSSESTVSRIRTEHFPLTLESARPSHTSQYLCASRSGGRYQPQHFGDGTRLSIL.

The genes are TRBV7-2 and TRBJ2-3; a possible D gene is TRBD2 (5 bases). The CDR3 totals 15 residues. V was cut by 6 bases and J by 0 bases, with 13 bases left in between. Looked up from germline, CDR1 is SGHTA and CDR2 is FQGNSA. The CDR3 region has the DNA TGTGCCAGCAGTCGGCTGGGAGCTAGCACAGATACGCAGTATTTT. This translates into CASSRLGASTDTQYF. The whole variable domain, filled in from reference TRBV7-2 and TRBJ2-3, reads GAGVSQSPSNKVTEKGKDVELRCDPISGHTALYWYRQSLGQGLEFLIYFQGNSAPDKSGLPSDRFSAERTGGSVSTLTIQRTQQEDSAVYLCASSRLGASTDTQYFGPGTRLTVL.

This clone was observed a few times. This sequence joins TRBV9 and TRBJ2-2, with TRBD1 matching 9 bases. Trimming took 6 bases from V and 4 from J; bases not matched to a gene: 10. Per the germline V gene, CDR1 is SGDLS and CDR2 is YYNGEE. The CDR3 has 16 amino acids. CDR3 sequence reads: CASTLGWTGVTGELFF. CDR3 coding DNA: TGTGCCAGCACCCTTGGATGGACAGGGGTCACCGGGGAGCTGTTTTTT.

The rearrangement links TRBV27 to TRBJ2-7; TRBD1 is a possible D gene (6 bases). The germline gives CDR1 MNHEY, CDR2 SMNVEV (reference sequence). The CDR3 has 15 amino acids. V shed 4 bases and J shed 4 bases, with 17 bases lying between them. CDR3 residues: CASSSAAQGLYEQYF. The CDR3 DNA sequence: TGTGCCAGCAGTTCCGCGGCACAGGGCTTGTACGAGCAGTACTTC.

This chain connects TRBV2 to TRBJ2-3, with D perhaps matching TRBD2 (6 bases). CDR1 is SNHLY and CDR2 is FYNNEI in the germline V gene. The ends were cut back, 6 bases at V and 1 base at J, with 20 bases in the middle. The CDR3 is 17 residues long. The CDR3, as DNA: TGTGCCAGCAGAGGGCGGTTAGCGGTAGTGGGCACAGATACGCAGTATTTT. It encodes CASRGRLAVVGTDTQYF. Full variable domain (remainder filled in from reference TRBV2 and TRBJ2-3): EPEVTQTPSHQVTQMGQEVILRCVPISNHLYFYWYRQILGQKVEFLVSFYNNEISEKSEIFDDQFSVERPDGSNFTLKIRSTKLEDSAMYFCASRGRLAVVGTDTQYFGPGTRLTVL.